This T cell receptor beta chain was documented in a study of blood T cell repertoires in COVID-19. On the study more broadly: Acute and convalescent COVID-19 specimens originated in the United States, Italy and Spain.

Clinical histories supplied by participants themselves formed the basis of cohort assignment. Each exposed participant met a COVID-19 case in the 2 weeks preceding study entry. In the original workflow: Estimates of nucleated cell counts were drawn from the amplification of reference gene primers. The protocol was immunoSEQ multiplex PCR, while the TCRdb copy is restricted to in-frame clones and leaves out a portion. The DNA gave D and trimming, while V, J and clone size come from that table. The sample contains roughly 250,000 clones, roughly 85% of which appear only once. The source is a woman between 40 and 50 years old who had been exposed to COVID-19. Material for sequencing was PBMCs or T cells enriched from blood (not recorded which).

In DNA form, the CDR3 reads TGTGCCAGCAGTTCCTCCCCCTACGAGCAGTACTTC. It is translated as CASSSSPYEQYF. The gene calls are TRBV27 and TRBJ2-7; D gene unclear. Trimming removed 4 bases at V and 2 bases at J, with 6 bases between. The CDR3 has 12 residues. CDR1 is MNHEY and CDR2 is SMNVEV in the germline V gene (reference sequence).